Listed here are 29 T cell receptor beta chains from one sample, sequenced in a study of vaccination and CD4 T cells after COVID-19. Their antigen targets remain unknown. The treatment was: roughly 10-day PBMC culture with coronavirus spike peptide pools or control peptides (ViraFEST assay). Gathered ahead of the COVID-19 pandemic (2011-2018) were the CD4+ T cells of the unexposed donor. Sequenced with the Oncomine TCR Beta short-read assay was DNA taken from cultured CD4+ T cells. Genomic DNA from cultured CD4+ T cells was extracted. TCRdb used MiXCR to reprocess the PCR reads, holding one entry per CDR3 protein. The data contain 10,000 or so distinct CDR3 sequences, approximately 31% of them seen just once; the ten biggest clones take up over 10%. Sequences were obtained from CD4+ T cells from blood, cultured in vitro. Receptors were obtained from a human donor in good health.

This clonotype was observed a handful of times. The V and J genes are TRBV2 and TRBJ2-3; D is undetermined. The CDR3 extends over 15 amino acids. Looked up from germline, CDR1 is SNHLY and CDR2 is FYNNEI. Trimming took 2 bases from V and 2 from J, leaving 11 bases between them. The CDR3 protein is CASSESDIHTDTQYF. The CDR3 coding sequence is TGTGCCAGCAGTGAAAGCGACATTCACACAGATACGCAGTATTTT.

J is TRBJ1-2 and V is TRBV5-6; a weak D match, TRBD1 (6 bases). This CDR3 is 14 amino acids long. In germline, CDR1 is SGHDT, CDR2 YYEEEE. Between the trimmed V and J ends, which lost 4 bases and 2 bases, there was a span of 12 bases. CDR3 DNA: TGTGCCAGCAGCCTAAGGGACACCAACTATGGCTACACCTTC. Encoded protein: CASSLRDTNYGYTF.

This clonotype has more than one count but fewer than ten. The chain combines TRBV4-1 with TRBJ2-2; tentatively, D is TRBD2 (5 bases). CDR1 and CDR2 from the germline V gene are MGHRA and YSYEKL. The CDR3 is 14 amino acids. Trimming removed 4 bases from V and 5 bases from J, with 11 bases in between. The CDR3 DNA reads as TGCGCCAGCAGCCCATGGACTGCTACCGGGGAGCTGTTTTTT. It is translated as CASSPWTATGELFF.

CDR3 protein: CSVVGTGLQGIYYEQYF. CDR3 nucleotides: TGCAGCGTTGTTGGGACAGGTCTTCAGGGGATATACTACGAGCAGTACTTC. This chain joins TRBV29-1 and TRBJ2-7, with 8 bases fitting TRBD1. V shed 4 bases, J shed 3 bases, and the junction held 17 bases outside the gene matches. Germline-derived CDR1 and CDR2 are SQVTM and ANQGSEA. This CDR3 contains 17 residues.

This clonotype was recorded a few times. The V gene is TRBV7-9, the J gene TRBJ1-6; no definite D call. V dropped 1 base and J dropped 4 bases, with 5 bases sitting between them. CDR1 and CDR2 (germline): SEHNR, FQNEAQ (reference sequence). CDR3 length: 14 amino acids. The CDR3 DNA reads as TGTGCCAGCAGCTTAGAACAGTATAATTCACCCCTCCACTTT. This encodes CASSLEQYNSPLHF.

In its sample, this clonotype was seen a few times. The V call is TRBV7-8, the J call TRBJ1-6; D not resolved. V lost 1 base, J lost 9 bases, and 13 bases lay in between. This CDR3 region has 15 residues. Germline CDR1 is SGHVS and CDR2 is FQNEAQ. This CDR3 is CASSLGHTIGSPLHF. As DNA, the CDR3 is TGTGCCAGCAGCTTAGGGCATACTATAGGTTCACCCCTCCACTTT. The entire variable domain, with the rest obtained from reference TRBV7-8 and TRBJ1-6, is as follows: GAGVSQSPRYKVAKRGQDVALRCDPISGHVSLFWYQQALGQGPEFLTYFQNEAQLDKSGLPSDRFFAERPEGSVSTLKIQRTQQEDSAVYLCASSLGHTIGSPLHFGNGTRLTVT.

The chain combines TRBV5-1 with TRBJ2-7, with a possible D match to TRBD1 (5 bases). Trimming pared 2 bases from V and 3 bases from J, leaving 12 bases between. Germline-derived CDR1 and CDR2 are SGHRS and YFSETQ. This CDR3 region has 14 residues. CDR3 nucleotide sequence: TGCGCCAGCAGCTTTGTGACAGATCGCTACGAGCAGTACTTC. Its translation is CASSFVTDRYEQYF. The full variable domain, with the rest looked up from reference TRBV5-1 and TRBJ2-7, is KAGVTQTPRYLIKTRGQQVTLSCSPISGHRSVSWYQQTPGQGLQFLFEYFSETQRNKGNFPGRFSGRQFSNSRSEMNVSTLELGDSALYLCASSFVTDRYEQYFGPGTRLTVT.

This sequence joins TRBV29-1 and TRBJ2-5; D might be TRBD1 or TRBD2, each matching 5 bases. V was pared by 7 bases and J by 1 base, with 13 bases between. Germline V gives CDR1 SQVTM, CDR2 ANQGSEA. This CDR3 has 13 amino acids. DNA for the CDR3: TGCAGCGCTAACCCGGGACGCCAAGAGACCCAGTACTTC. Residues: CSANPGRQETQYF.

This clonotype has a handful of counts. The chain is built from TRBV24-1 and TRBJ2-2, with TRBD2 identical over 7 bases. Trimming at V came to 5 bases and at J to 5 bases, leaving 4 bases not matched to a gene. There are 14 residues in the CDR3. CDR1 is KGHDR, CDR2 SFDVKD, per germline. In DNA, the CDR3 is TGTGCCACCAGTGCGGCGGGGGTTACCGGGGAGCTGTTTTTT. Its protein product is CATSAAGVTGELFF.

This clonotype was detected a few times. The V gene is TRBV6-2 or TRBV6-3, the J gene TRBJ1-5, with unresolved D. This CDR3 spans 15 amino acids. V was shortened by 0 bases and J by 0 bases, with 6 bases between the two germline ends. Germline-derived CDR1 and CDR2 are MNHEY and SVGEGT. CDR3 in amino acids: CASSYSGYSNQPQHF. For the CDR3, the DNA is TGTGCCAGCAGTTACTCGGGGTATAGCAATCAGCCCCAGCATTTT.

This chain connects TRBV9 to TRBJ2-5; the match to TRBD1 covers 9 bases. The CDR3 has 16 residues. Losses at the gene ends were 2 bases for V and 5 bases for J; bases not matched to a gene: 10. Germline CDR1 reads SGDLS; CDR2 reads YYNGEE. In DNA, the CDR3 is TGTGCCAGCAGCGTCAGACCGGGACAGGGAGGGGAGACCCAGTACTTC. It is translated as CASSVRPGQGGETQYF. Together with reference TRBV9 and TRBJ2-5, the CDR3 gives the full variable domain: DSGVTQTPKHLITATGQRVTLRCSPRSGDLSVYWYQQSLDQGLQFLIQYYNGEERAKGNILERFSAQQFPDLHSELNLSSLELGDSALYFCASSVRPGQGGETQYFGPGTRLLVL.

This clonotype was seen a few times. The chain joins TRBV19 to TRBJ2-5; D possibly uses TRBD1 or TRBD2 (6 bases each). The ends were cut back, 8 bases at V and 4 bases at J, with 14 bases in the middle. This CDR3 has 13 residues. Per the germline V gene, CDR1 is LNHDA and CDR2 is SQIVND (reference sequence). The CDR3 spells CASREGGRETQYF. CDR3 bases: TGTGCCAGTCGTGAGGGGGGACGAGAGACCCAGTACTTC.

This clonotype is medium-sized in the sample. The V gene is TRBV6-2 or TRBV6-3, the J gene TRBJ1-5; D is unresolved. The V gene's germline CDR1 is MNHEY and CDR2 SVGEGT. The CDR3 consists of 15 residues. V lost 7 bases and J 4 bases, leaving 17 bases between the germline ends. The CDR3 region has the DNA TGTGCCAGCACAAAGGCCGCAGCGCCGAATCAGCCCCAGCATTTT. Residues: CASTKAAAPNQPQHF.

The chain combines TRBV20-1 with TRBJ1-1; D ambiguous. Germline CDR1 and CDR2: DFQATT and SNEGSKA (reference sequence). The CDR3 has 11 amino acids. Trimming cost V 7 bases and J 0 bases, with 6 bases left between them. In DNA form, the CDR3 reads TGCAGTGGTGGTATGAACACTGAAGCTTTCTTT. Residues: CSGGMNTEAFF.

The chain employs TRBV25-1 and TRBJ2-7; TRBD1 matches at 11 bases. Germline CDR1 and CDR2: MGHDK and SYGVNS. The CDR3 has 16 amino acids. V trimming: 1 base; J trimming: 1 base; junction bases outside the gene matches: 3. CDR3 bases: TGTGCCAGCAGTGAATCTGGGACAGGGGGGTCCTACGAGCAGTACTTC. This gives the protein CASSESGTGGSYEQYF.

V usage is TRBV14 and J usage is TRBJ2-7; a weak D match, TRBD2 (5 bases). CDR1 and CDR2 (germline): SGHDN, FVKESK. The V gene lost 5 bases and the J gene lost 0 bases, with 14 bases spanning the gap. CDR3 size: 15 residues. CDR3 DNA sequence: TGTGCCAGCAGCTCGGGGATTGCTAGCTCCTACGAGCAGTACTTC. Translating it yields CASSSGIASSYEQYF.

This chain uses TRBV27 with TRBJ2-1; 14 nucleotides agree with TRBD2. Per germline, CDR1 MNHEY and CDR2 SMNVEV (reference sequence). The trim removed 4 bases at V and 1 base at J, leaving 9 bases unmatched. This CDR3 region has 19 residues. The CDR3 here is CASSSPGLAGEWSYNEQFF. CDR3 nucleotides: TGTGCCAGCAGTTCACCGGGACTAGCGGGAGAGTGGTCCTACAATGAGCAGTTCTTC.

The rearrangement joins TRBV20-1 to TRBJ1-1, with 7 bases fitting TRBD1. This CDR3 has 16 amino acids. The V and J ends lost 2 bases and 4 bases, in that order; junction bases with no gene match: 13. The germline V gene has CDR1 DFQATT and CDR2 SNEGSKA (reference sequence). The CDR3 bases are TGCAGTGCTAGATACCCGGGACAGCCGGAGGGCACTGAAGCTTTCTTT. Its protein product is CSARYPGQPEGTEAFF.

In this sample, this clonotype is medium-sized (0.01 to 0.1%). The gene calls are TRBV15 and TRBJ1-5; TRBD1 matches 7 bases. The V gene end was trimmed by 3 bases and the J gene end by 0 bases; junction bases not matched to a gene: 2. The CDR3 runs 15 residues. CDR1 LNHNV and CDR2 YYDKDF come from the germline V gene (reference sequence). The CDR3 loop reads CATSSGTASNQPQHF. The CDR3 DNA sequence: TGTGCCACCAGCAGCGGGACAGCTAGCAATCAGCCCCAGCATTTT.

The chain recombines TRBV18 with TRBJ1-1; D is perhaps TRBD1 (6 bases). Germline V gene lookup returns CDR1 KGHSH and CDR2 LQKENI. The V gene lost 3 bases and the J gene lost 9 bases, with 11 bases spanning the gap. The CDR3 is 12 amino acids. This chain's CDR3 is CASSPKDSKAFF. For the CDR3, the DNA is TGTGCCAGCTCACCTAAGGACAGCAAAGCTTTCTTT. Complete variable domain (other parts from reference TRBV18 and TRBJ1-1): NAGVMQNPRHLVRRRGQEARLRCSPMKGHSHVYWYRQLPEEGLKFMVYLQKENIIDESGMPKERFSAEFPKEGPSILRIQQVVRGDSAAYFCASSPKDSKAFFGQGTRLTVV.

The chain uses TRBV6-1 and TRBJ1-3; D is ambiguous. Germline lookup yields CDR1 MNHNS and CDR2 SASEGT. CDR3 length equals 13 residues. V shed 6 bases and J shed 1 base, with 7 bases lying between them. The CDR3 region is CASRVYSGNTIYF. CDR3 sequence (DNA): TGTGCCAGCAGGGTCTATTCTGGAAACACCATATATTTT.

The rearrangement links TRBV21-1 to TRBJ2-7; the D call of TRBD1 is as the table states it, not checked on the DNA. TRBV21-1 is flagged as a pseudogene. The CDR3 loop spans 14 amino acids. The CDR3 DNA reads TGTGCCAGCAGCAAAGGGGACAACTCCTACGAGCAGTACTTC. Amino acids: CASSKGDNSYEQYF.

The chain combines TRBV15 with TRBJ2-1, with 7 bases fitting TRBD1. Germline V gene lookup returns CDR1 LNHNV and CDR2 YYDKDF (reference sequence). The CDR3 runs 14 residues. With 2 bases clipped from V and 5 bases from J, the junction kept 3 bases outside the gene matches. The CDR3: CATSRTGADNEQFF. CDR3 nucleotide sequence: TGTGCCACCAGCAGAACAGGGGCCGACAATGAGCAGTTCTTC.

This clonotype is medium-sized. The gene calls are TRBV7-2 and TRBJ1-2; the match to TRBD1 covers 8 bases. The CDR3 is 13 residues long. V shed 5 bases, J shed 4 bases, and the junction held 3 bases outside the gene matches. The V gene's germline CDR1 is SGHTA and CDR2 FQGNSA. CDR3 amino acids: CASSTGQGYGYTF. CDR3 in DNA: TGTGCCAGCAGCACCGGACAGGGCTATGGCTACACCTTC.

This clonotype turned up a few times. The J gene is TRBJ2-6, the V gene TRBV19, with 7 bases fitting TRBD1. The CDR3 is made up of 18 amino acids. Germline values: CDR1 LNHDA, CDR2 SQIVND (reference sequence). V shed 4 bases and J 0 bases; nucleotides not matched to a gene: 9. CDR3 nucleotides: TGTGCCAGTAGTACTCCAGGGGGAACCCGCTCTGGGGCCAACGTCCTGACTTTC. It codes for CASSTPGGTRSGANVLTF.

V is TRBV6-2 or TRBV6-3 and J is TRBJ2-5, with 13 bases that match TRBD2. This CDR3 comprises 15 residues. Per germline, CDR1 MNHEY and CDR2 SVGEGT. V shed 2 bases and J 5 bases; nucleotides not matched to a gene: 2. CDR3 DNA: TGTGCCAGCAGTTACGGGACTAGCGGGAAGGAGACCCAGTACTTC. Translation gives CASSYGTSGKETQYF.

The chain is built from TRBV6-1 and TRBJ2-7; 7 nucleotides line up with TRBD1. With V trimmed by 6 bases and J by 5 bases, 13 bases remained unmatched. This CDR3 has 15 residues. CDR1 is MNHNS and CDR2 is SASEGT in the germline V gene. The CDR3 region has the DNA TGTGCCAGCAGGAGGGGCAATACAGGGGCCAACGAGCAGTACTTC. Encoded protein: CASRRGNTGANEQYF.

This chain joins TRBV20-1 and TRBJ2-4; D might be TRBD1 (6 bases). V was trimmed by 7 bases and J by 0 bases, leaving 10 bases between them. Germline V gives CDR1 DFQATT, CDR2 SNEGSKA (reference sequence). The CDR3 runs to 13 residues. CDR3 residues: CSVQDRAKNIQYF. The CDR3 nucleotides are TGCAGTGTTCAGGACAGAGCCAAAAACATTCAGTACTTC.

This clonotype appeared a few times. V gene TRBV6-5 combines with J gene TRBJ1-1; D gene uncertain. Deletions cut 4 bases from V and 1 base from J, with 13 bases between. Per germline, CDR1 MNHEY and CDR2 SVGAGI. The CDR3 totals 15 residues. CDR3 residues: CASSWTPSTNTEAFF. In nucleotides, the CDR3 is TGTGCCAGCAGTTGGACTCCATCCACGAACACTGAAGCTTTCTTT.